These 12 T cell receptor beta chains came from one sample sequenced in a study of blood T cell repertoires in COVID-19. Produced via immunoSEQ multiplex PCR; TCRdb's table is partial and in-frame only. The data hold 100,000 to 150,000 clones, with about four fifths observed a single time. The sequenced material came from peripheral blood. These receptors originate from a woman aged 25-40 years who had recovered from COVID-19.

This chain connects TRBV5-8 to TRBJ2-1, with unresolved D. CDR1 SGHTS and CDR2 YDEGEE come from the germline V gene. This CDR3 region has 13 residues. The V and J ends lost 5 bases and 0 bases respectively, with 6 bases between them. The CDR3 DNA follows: TGTGCCAGCAGTCCGCGCTCCTACAATGAGCAGTTCTTC. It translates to CASSPRSYNEQFF.

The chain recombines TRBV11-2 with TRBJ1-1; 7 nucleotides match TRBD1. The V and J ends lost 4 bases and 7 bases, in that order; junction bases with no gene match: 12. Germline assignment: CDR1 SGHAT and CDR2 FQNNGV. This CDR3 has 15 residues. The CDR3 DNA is TGTGCCAGCAGCTCACTCCGGGACAGAAAATTTGAAGCTTTCTTT. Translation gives CASSSLRDRKFEAFF. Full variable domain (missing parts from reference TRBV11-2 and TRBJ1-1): EAGVAQSPRYKIIEKRQSVAFWCNPISGHATLYWYQQILGQGPKLLIQFQNNGVVDDSQLPKDRFSAERLKGVDSTLKIQPAKLEDSAVYLCASSSLRDRKFEAFFGQGTRLTVV.

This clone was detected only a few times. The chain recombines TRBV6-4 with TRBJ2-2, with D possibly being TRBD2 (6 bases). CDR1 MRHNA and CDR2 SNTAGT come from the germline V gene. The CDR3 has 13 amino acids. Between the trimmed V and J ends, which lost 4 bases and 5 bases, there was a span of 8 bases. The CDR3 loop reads CASSGRETGELFF. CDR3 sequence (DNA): TGTGCCAGCAGTGGCCGGGAGACCGGGGAGCTGTTTTTT.

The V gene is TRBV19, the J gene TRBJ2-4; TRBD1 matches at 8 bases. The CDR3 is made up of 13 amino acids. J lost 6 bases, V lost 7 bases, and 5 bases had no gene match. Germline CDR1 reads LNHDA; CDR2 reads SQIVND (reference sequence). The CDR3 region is CASTPDRGNIQYF. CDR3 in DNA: TGTGCCAGTACACCCGACAGGGGAAACATTCAGTACTTC. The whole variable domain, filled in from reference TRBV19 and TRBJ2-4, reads DGGITQSPKYLFRKEGQNVTLSCEQNLNHDAMYWYRQDPGQGLRLIYYSQIVNDFQKGDIAEGYSVSREKKESFPLTVTSAQKNPTAFYLCASTPDRGNIQYFGAGTRLSVL.

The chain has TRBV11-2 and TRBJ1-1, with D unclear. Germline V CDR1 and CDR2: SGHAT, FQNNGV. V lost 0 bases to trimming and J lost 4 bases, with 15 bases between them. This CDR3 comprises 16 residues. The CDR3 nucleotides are TGTGCCAGCAGCTTAGATCGGGAGCTGACGGGCACTGAAGCTTTCTTT. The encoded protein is CASSLDRELTGTEAFF.

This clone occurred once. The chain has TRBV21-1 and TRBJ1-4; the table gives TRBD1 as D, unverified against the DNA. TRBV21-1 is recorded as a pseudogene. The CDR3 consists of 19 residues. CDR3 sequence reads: CASSNCGQGEFATNEKLFF. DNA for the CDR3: TGTGCCAGCAGCAACTGCGGACAGGGGGAGTTTGCAACTAATGAAAAACTGTTTTTT.

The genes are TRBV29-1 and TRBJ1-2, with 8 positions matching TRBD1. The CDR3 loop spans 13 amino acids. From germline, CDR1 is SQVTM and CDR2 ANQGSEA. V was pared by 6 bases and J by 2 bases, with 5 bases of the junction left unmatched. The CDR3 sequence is CSVRTGSNYGYTF. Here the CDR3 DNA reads TGCAGCGTCAGGACAGGGTCAAACTATGGCTACACCTTC.

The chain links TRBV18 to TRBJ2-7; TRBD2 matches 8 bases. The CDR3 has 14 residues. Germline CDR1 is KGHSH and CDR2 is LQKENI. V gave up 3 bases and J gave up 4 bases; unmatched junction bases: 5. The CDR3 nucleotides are TGTGCCAGCTCACCGACACTAGCGGATTACGAGCAGTACTTC. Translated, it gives CASSPTLADYEQYF.

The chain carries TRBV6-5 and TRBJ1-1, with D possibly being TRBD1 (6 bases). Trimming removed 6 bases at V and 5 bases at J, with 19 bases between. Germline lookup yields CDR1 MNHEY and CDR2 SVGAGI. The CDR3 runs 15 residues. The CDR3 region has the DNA TGTGCCAGCAGCCAACACGCAGGGGCTGGAACTGAAGCTTTCTTT. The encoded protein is CASSQHAGAGTEAFF.

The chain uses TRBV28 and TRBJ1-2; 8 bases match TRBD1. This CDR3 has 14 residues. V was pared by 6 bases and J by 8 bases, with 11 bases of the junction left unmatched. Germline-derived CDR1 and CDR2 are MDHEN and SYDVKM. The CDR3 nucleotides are TGTGCCAGCAGCAAAGTTACAGGGGGTCGCGGCTACACCTTC. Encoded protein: CASSKVTGGRGYTF.

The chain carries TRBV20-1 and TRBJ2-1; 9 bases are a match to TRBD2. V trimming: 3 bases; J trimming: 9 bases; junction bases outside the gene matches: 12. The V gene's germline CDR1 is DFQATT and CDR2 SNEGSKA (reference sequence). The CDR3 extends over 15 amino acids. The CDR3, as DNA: TGCAGTGCTAGTCGGGGGACTAGCCTTAATTTTGAGCAGTTCTTC. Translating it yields CSASRGTSLNFEQFF.

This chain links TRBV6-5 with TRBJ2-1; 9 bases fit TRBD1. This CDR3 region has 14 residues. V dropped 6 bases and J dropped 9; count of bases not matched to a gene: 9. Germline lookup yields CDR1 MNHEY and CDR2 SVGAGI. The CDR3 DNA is TGTGCCAGCAGGGGACAGGGTTATTCGGGTGAGCAGTTCTTC. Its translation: CASRGQGYSGEQFF.